The following is a TCR beta chain sequence with its context. What antigen it recognizes has not been identified. Nothing much larger sits one base from this clone, and base qualities are not available. TCRbeta CDR3 regions were amplified from genomic DNA using the immunoSEQ Assay, a bias-controlled multiplex PCR. Per the authors' processing: The number of nucleated cells in each sample was estimated from the amplification of reference gene primers within the assay. Sequence reads were collapsed and filtered to measure the absolute abundance of every unique TCRbeta CDR3 rearrangement. For each sample, productive Simpson clonality was calculated as the square root of Simpson's diversity index over productive rearrangements. TCRdb holds this immuneACCESS table with in-frame rearrangements only. Some clones are missing; in checked studies, unresolved V genes explain under half, and the rest has no known cause. V and J calls and clone size are copied from that table; D and trimming were computed from the DNA. The sample table contains 300,000 to 450,000 clones; only one count was recorded for approximately 87% of them. The ten biggest clones cover over 2% of the sample.

The CDR3 runs 14 residues from the cysteine to the phenylalanine. Just CDR3 DNA is preserved here, 42 bases in frame from base 1. CDR1 and CDR2, per the germline V gene, are SGHRS and YFSETQ. Deletion took 6 bases off V and 0 bases off J, with a span of 10 bases between the germline ends. This sample is part of a study of blood T cell repertoires in COVID-19 (dated by TCRdb to about 2020). With respect to the entire study: The collaborator samples originated in the United States, Italy and Spain and spanned the acute and convalescent phases of COVID-19. The material from the prospective study consisted of cDNA or gDNA derived from T cells, B-cell-depleted T cells, or PBMCs. Subjects who had been exposed to COVID-19, were actively infected with it, or had recovered from it provided the deeply sampled blood TCRbeta repertoires that made up the dataset. The repertoires were made available in a free public database intended to serve as a resource for research on the immune response to SARS-CoV-2. Samples were obtained from the ongoing ImmuneRACE study (first 160 participants) and from some 1,300 subjects provided by 6 global collaborators. The sample metadata nearly always contained a de-identified subject ID, COVID-19 status, age in years and sex. Where HLA class I and class II types were available, the types were taken from metadata supplied by the sample provider, not from assay-based typing.

What the work shows at the level of the full study, not this receptor alone: The quantity of clinical and demographic metadata differed by source and by participant and was supplied without curation.

At one collaborating source in Seattle, patients were enrolled during active infection and were followed longitudinally through the course of disease. Whole blood was collected in K2EDTA tubes by collaborating institutions according to the institutions' own protocols. For TCRbeta analysis, collaborators shipped samples as frozen whole blood, isolated PBMCs, or DNA extracted from either of those sample types. Rearrangement joined TRBV5-1 to TRBJ1-3; the D gene cannot be named for sure. Source material: peripheral blood. The receptor's source is a woman in her fifties or sixties with COVID-19, enrolled during active disease. The CDR3: CASNSGYSGNTIYF. The DNA is TGCGCCAGCAACTCCGGTTACTCTGGAAACACCATATATTTT.